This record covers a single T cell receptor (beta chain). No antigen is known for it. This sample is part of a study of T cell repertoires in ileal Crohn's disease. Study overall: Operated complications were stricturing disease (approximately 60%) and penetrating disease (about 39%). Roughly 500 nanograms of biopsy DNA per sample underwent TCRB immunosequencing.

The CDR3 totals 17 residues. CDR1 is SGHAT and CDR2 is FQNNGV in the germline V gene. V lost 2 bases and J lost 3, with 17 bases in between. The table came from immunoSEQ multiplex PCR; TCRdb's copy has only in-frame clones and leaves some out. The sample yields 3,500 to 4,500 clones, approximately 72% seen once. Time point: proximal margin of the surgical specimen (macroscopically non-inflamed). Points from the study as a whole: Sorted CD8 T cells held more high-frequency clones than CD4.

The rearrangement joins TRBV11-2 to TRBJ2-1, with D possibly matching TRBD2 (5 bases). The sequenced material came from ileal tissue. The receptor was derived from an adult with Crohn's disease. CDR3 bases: TGTGCCAGCAGCTTATCTGAGGGCTCCACACTCTACAATGAGCAGTTCTTC. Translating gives CASSLSEGSTLYNEQFF. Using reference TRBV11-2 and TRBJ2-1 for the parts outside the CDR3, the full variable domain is EAGVAQSPRYKIIEKRQSVAFWCNPISGHATLYWYQQILGQGPKLLIQFQNNGVVDDSQLPKDRFSAERLKGVDSTLKIQPAKLEDSAVYLCASSLSEGSTLYNEQFFGPGTRLTVL.